A selection of T cell receptor beta chains follows, all from one sample in a study of blood T cell repertoires in COVID-19. Sequencing was performed with immunoSEQ multiplex PCR; in TCRdb, only in-frame clones are kept and a portion is missing. The table shows more than 95,000 clones, with about three quarters occurring only once. Sequencing input: peripheral blood. The receptors shown here come from a man between 65 and 85 years old with acute or convalescent COVID-19. Each CDR3 is given with its conserved first and last residue. The D gene is left open where the match is weak. The size entry is marked missing in some rows and otherwise reads once, few, many or a size class.

CDR3 length	clone size	V gene	D gene	J gene	CDR3 DNA	CDR3 protein
13	NA	TRBV4-3	NA	TRBJ2-3	TGCGCCAGCAGCCGGGGAGCGACAGATACGCAGTATTTT	CASSRGATDTQYF
15	NA	TRBV5-1	TRBD2	TRBJ2-1	TGCGCCAGCAGCTATAGCTCTAGCGGATACAATGAGCAGTTCTTC	CASSYSSSGYNEQFF
14	NA	TRBV2	TRBD1	TRBJ2-7	TGTGCCAGCCTTAAGGACAGGGCTTCCTACGAGCAGTACTTC	CASLKDRASYEQYF
16	NA	TRBV9	TRBD2	TRBJ2-2	TGTGCCAGCAGCGTAGAACTAGCGGGAAACACCGGGGAGCTGTTTTTT	CASSVELAGNTGELFF
16	NA	TRBV28	TRBD2	TRBJ2-1	TGTGCCAGCAGTTTCCCTCTAGCGGGAGGCAACTATGAGCAGTTCTTC	CASSFPLAGGNYEQFF
14	NA	TRBV5-4	NA	TRBJ1-6	TGTGCCAGCAGCTTGGTAGCCGCGAATTCACCCCTCCACTTT	CASSLVAANSPLHF
14	NA	TRBV3-1/TRBV3-2	NA	TRBJ1-2	TGTGCCAGCAGCCAAGAGAACAGAAACTATGGCTACACCTTC	CASSQENRNYGYTF
15	NA	TRBV19	NA	TRBJ1-1	TGTGCCAGTAGCCCTAGGACTGCTTTGTTGGCTGAAGCTTTCTTT	CASSPRTALLAEAFF
12	NA	TRBV5-1	NA	TRBJ1-2	TGCGCCAGCAGCCCCCCGGGGGATGGCTACACCTTC	CASSPPGDGYTF
17	few	TRBV30	TRBD2	TRBJ2-1	TGTGCCTGGAGTTCAAAGACTAGCGGGGGCTCCTACAATGAGCAGTTCTTC	CAWSSKTSGGSYNEQFF
13	NA	TRBV12-3/TRBV12-4	NA	TRBJ1-1	TGTGCCAGCAGTTTCTCCGGGAACACTGAAGCTTTCTTT	CASSFSGNTEAFF
14	NA	TRBV7-2	NA	TRBJ2-7	TGTGCCAGCAGCTTACTGGCGACCGGGTACGAGCAGTACTTC	CASSLLATGYEQYF
16	once	TRBV7-6	NA	TRBJ2-7	TGTGCCAGCAGCTTAATGGCTGACAGGGAGGTCTACGAGCAGTACTTC	CASSLMADREVYEQYF
14	NA	TRBV27	TRBD1	TRBJ1-5	TGTGCCAGCAGTTTCTCGACAGGGAATCAGCCCCAGCATTTT	CASSFSTGNQPQHF
17	NA	TRBV7-2	TRBD1	TRBJ1-6	TGTGCCAGCAGCAAACCGGGACAGGGGGTCGGTAATTCACCCCTCCACTTT	CASSKPGQGVGNSPLHF
15	NA	TRBV18	TRBD1	TRBJ2-3	TGTGCCAGCTCACCCGACAGGGATATTACAGATACGCAGTATTTT	CASSPDRDITDTQYF
12	once	TRBV2	NA	TRBJ2-7	TGTGCCAGCTTAGTTGTAGCCTACGAGCAGTACTTC	CASLVVAYEQYF
16	NA	TRBV5-1	TRBD1	TRBJ1-4	TGCGCCAGCAGCCCGGCGGAGACAGGGCCGGGTGAAAAACTGTTTTTT	CASSPAETGPGEKLFF
14	NA	TRBV5-4	TRBD1	TRBJ2-3	TGTGCCAGCAGCTTAGGGACAGGCACAGATACGCAGTATTTT	CASSLGTGTDTQYF
16	NA	TRBV27	NA	TRBJ2-2	TGTGCCAGCAGTGCCCCGAGCGGCGGCGACACCGGGGAGCTGTTTTTT	CASSAPSGGDTGELFF
16	NA	TRBV7-2	TRBD2	TRBJ2-5	TGTGCCAGCAGCCCACCCGGGACTAGCGGGGCGGGGACCCAGTACTTC	CASSPPGTSGAGTQYF
14	NA	TRBV15	NA	TRBJ1-2	TGTGCCACCAGCAGAGAGGGCGTCAACTATGGCTACACCTTC	CATSREGVNYGYTF
17	NA	TRBV5-1	TRBD1	TRBJ2-2	TGCGCCAGCAGCTTCACACCCGGGACAGGAGGCACCGGGGAGCTGTTTTTT	CASSFTPGTGGTGELFF
15	NA	TRBV6-5	NA	TRBJ2-1	TGTGCCAGCAGTTACTCGGCGGAGATCTACAATGAGCAGTTCTTC	CASSYSAEIYNEQFF
16	NA	TRBV7-2	NA	TRBJ1-4	TGTGCCAGCAGCCCTCTGGAAAGGGAGGTGGTTGAAAAACTGTTTTTT	CASSPLEREVVEKLFF
17	NA	TRBV19	TRBD2	TRBJ2-2	TGTGCCAGTAGTATGGGACTAGCGGGGGGTGGCACCGGGGAGCTGTTTTTT	CASSMGLAGGGTGELFF
15	few	TRBV3-1/TRBV3-2	TRBD2	TRBJ2-1	TGTGCCAGCAGCCAGGGGCAGGGAGGGTACAATGAGCAGTTCTTC	CASSQGQGGYNEQFF
16	NA	TRBV6-2/TRBV6-3	NA	TRBJ1-5	TGTGCCAGCAGTTATTGGACAAGCCTCAGCAATCAGCCCCAGCATTTT	CASSYWTSLSNQPQHF
15	NA	TRBV7-8	TRBD1	TRBJ2-1	TGTGCCAGCAGCTTAGAGGCCAGGGGGTACAATGAGCAGTTCTTC	CASSLEARGYNEQFF
16	NA	TRBV9	TRBD2	TRBJ2-5	TGTGCCAGCAGGGTCTTTCGCGGGGGGCTCCAAGAGACCCAGTACTTC	CASRVFRGGLQETQYF
15	NA	TRBV7-8	NA	TRBJ2-5	TGTGCCAACACCCCGTTAGGGGGATCGCAAGAGACCCAGTACTTC	CANTPLGGSQETQYF
19	NA	TRBV4-2	NA	TRBJ2-3	TGTGCCAGCAGCTTACCTCCCGGCGCGGGTCATGGGGTTATGGATACGCAGTATTTT	CASSLPPGAGHGVMDTQYF
13	NA	TRBV29-1	NA	TRBJ1-2	TGCAGCGTTGAAAGGGAGGAACGCTATGGCTACACCTTC	CSVEREERYGYTF
14	NA	TRBV2	TRBD2	TRBJ2-3	TGTGCCAGCATTAGCGGGCCGATCACAGATACGCAGTATTTT	CASISGPITDTQYF
12	NA	TRBV28	NA	TRBJ1-5	TGTGTCACCGGGACAAACAATCAGCCCCAGCATTTT	CVTGTNNQPQHF
14	once	TRBV9	NA	TRBJ1-4	TGTGCCAGCAGCGTTACAGGGTTTAATGAAAAACTGTTTTTT	CASSVTGFNEKLFF
17	NA	TRBV7-2	NA	TRBJ1-5	TGTGCCAGCAGCTTCGGGACTGCACTAAATAGCAATCAGCCCCAGCATTTT	CASSFGTALNSNQPQHF
14	NA	TRBV5-6	NA	TRBJ1-1	TGTGCCAGCAGCTTGTGGGGGGGTAGTACTGAAGCTTTCTTT	CASSLWGGSTEAFF
14	NA	TRBV20-1	TRBD1	TRBJ1-3	TGCAGTGCTAGTCGACAGGGGGCTGGAAACACCATATATTTT	CSASRQGAGNTIYF
14	NA	TRBV13	NA	TRBJ1-4	TGTGCCAGCAGCTTTCAGGCAACTAATGAAAAACTGTTTTTT	CASSFQATNEKLFF
16	NA	TRBV5-1	TRBD2	TRBJ2-2	TGCGCCAGCAGTCCCTTCCTAGCGGAGGGCACCGGGGAGCTGTTTTTT	CASSPFLAEGTGELFF
16	NA	TRBV27	NA	TRBJ1-5	TGTGCCAGCAGTTTAAGTGGCAGGGAAGCAAATCAGCCCCAGCATTTT	CASSLSGREANQPQHF
14	NA	TRBV11-2	NA	TRBJ2-7	TGTGCCAGCAGCCTAGGGGGGAGGCCCTACGAGCAGTACTTC	CASSLGGRPYEQYF
16	once	TRBV6-5	TRBD2	TRBJ2-3	TGTGCCAGCAGTTCCCATACTAGCGGGAGAACAGATACGCAGTATTTT	CASSSHTSGRTDTQYF
15	few	TRBV20-1	TRBD2	TRBJ2-7	TGCAGTGCTAGTTCGCGGGGGTCCGCGACCTACGAGCAGTACTTC	CSASSRGSATYEQYF
16	NA	TRBV3-1/TRBV3-2	TRBD1	TRBJ1-1	TGTGCCAGCAGTCTAGACAGGGAGGAGGGGAACACTGAAGCTTTCTTT	CASSLDREEGNTEAFF
16	NA	TRBV5-4	TRBD1	TRBJ1-2	TGTGCCAGCAGCTTGCGGGGGACAGGGGGCGCGACCGGCTACACCTTC	CASSLRGTGGATGYTF
19	NA	TRBV12-5	NA	TRBJ1-3	TGTGCTAGTGGTCCCGAGACCATAGGACAGTTCCACTCTGGAAACACCATATATTTT	CASGPETIGQFHSGNTIYF
16	NA	TRBV27	TRBD1	TRBJ1-2	TGTGCCAGCAGGAGACGGACAGGGCGAGCTAACTATGGCTACACCTTC	CASRRRTGRANYGYTF
16	few	TRBV28	TRBD2	TRBJ2-1	TGTGCCAGCAGTTTCCAGACTAGCGGAAGACCCAATGAGCAGTTCTTC	CASSFQTSGRPNEQFF
13	NA	TRBV7-9	NA	TRBJ2-7	TGTGCCAGCAGCACCCCGTCCAGCTACGAGCAGTACTTC	CASSTPSSYEQYF
14	NA	TRBV28	TRBD1	TRBJ1-3	TGTGCCAGCAGTCTGGACAGGGCAGGAAACACCATATATTTT	CASSLDRAGNTIYF
15	NA	TRBV9	TRBD2	TRBJ2-1	TGTGCCAGCAGCTTAAGCGGGAGTAACGACAATGAGCAGTTCTTC	CASSLSGSNDNEQFF
17	NA	TRBV21-1	NA	TRBJ1-5	TGTGCCAGCAGCAAAGTAGGCAGGGGGGATAGCAATCAGCCCCAGCATTTT	CASSKVGRGDSNQPQHF
14	few	TRBV6-2/TRBV6-3	TRBD1	TRBJ1-2	TGTGCCAGCAGTCTCGACAGGGAGAGCTATGGCTACACCTTC	CASSLDRESYGYTF